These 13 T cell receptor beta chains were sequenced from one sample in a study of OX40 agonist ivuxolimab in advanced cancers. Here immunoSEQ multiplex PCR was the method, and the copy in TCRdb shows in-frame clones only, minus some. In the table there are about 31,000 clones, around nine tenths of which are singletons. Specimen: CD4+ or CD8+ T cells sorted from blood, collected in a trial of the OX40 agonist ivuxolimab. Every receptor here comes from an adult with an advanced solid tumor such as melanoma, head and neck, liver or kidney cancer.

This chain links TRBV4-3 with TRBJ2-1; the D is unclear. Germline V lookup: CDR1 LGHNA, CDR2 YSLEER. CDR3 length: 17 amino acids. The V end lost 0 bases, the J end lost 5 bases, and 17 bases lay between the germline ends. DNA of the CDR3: TGCGCCAGCAGCCAAGATTTTGGTCTGACGGTCAACAATGAGCAGTTCTTC. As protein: CASSQDFGLTVNNEQFF.

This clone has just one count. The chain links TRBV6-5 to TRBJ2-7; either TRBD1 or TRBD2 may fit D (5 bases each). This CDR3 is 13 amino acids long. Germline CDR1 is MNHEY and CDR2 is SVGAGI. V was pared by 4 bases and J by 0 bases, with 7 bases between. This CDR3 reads CASSWGSSYEQYF. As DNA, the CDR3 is TGTGCCAGCAGTTGGGGGAGCTCCTACGAGCAGTACTTC.

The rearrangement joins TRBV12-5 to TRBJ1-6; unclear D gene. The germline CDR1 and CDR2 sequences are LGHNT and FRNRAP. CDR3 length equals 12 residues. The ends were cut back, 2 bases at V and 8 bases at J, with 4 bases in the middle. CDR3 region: CASGLPHSPLHF. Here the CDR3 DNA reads TGTGCTAGTGGTTTGCCCCATTCACCCCTCCACTTT.

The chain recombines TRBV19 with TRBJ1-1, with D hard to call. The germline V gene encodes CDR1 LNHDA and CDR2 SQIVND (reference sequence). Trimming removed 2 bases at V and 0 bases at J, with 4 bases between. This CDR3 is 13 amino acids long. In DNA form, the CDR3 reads TGTGCCAGTAGTATATCAATGAACACTGAAGCTTTCTTT. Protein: CASSISMNTEAFF. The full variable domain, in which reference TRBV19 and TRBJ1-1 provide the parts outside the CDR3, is DGGITQSPKYLFRKEGQNVTLSCEQNLNHDAMYWYRQDPGQGLRLIYYSQIVNDFQKGDIAEGYSVSREKKESFPLTVTSAQKNPTAFYLCASSISMNTEAFFGQGTRLTVV.

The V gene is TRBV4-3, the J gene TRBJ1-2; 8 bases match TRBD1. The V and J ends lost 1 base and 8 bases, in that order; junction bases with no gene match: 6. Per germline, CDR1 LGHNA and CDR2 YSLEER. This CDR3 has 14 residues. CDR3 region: CASSQGLQGEGYTF. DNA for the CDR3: TGCGCCAGCAGCCAAGGTTTACAGGGGGAAGGCTACACCTTC.

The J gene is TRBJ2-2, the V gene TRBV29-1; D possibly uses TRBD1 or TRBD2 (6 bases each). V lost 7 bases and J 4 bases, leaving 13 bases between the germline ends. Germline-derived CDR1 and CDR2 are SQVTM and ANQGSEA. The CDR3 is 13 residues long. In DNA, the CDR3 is TGCAGCGGAGGCAGGGGAGGCACCGGGGAGCTGTTTTTT. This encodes CSGGRGGTGELFF.

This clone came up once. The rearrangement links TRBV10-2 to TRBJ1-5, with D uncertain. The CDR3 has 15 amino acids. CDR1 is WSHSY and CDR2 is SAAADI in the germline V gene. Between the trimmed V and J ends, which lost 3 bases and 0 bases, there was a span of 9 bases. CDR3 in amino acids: CASSDMSYSNQPQHF. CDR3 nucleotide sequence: TGCGCCAGCAGTGATATGTCTTATAGCAATCAGCCCCAGCATTTT.

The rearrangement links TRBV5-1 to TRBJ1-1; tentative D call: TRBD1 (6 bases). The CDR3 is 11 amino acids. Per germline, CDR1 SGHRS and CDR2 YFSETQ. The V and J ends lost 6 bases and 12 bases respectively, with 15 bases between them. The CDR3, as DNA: TGCGCCAGCAACACGGGGGCGGTTCCTTTCTTT. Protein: CASNTGAVPFF.

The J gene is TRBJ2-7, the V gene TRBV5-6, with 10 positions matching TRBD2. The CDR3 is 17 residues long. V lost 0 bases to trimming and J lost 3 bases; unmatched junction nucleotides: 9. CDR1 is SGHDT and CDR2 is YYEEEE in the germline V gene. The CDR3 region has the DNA TGTGCCAGCAGCTTGGCCTTTAGCGGGGGGACCAACTACGAGCAGTACGTC. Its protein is CASSLAFSGGTNYEQYV.

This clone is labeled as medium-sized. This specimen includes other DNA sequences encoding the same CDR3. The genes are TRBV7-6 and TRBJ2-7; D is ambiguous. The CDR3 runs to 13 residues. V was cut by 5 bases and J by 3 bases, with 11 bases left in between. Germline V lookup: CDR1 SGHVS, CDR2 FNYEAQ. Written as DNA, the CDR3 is TGTGCCAGCAGCCCCGGACCCAACTACGAGCAGTACGTC. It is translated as CASSPGPNYEQYV.

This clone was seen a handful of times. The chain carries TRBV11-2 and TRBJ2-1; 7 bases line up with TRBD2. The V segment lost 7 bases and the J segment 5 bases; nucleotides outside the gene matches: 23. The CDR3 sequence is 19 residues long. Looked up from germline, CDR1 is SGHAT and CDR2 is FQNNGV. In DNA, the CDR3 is TGTGCCAGCAAACCCCTCGGGCCCCCAAAGCGGGAAGGTGACAATGAGCAGTTCTTC. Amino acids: CASKPLGPPKREGDNEQFF.

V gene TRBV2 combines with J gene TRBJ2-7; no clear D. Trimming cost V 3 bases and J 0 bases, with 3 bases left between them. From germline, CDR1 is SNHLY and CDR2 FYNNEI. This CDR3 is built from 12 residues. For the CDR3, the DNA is TGTGCCAGCAGTGACATCTCCTACGAGCAGTACGTC. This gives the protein CASSDISYEQYV.

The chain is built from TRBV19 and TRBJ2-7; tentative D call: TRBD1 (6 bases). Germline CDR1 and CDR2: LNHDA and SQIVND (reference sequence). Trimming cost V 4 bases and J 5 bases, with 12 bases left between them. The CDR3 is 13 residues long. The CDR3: CASSTPAGDEQYV. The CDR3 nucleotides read TGTGCCAGTAGTACCCCCGCAGGGGACGAGCAGTACGTC.